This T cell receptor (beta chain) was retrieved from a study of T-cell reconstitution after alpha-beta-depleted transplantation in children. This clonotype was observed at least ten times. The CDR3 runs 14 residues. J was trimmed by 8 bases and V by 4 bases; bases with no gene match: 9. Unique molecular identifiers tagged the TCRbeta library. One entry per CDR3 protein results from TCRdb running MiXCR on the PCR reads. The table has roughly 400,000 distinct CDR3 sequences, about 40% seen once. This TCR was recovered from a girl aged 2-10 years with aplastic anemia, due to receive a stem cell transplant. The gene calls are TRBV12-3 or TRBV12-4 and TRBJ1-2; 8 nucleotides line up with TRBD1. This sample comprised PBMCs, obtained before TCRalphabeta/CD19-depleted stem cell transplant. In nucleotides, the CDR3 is TGTGCCAGCAGTTCCGGACAGGGCCCCCGGGGCTACACCTTC. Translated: CASSSGQGPRGYTF.